The 17 T cell receptor beta chains reported below all come from one sample, sequenced in a study of identical twins (dated by TCRdb to the mid-2010s). The library was obtained by 5' RACE. TCRdb names Illumina HiSeq 2000 as the instrument used. In TCRdb, the public reads were trimmed at Q25 with fastp and aligned with MiXCR, with productive beta chains retained. Entries that share a CDR3 protein sequence are merged under the most common genes and DNA. The sample table shows a few hundred thousand distinct CDR3 sequences, and approximately 10% are seen once. Roughly 8.7% of the sample belongs to the ten largest clones. Specimen: naive T cells sorted from blood. This specimen's cell subset or site label, interpreted: cells isolated with a human naive T-cell isolation kit. These receptors were obtained from a woman aged 45-65 years in good health.

This clonotype has at least ten counts. This rearrangement joins TRBV27 to TRBJ1-5, with 7 bases that match TRBD1. CDR1 MNHEY and CDR2 SMNVEV come from the germline V gene (reference sequence). The CDR3 is made up of 15 amino acids. The V gene end was trimmed by 6 bases and the J gene end by 2 bases; junction bases not matched to a gene: 7. CDR3 protein: CASSLTGSGNQPQHF. As DNA, the CDR3 is TGTGCCAGCAGCCTGACAGGGTCTGGCAATCAGCCCCAGCATTTT.

This clonotype was detected only a few times. This rearrangement joins TRBV6-5 to TRBJ1-3; D ambiguous. Germline CDR1 is MNHEY and CDR2 is SVGAGI. The V end lost 5 bases, the J end lost 0 bases, and 11 bases lay between the germline ends. This CDR3 has 15 residues. The DNA of the CDR3 is TGTGCCAGCAGTATAGGTCTTCCCTCTGGAAACACCATATATTTT. This codes for CASSIGLPSGNTIYF.

The rearrangement uses TRBV4-1 and TRBJ2-3; TRBD2 agrees at 8 bases. Germline CDR1 MGHRA, CDR2 YSYEKL. The CDR3 has 15 amino acids. Germline trimming cut 4 bases from V and 2 bases from J; bases unmatched to any gene: 5. The CDR3 here is CASSRMGLDTDTQYF. CDR3 nucleotide sequence: TGCGCCAGCAGCCGCATGGGACTAGACACAGATACGCAGTATTTT.

This clonotype was counted ten times or more. This rearrangement joins TRBV12-3 or TRBV12-4 to TRBJ2-1; 13 nucleotides align to TRBD2. CDR3 length equals 15 residues. The ends lost 7 bases at V and 10 bases at J; junction bases unmatched: 10. This CDR3 reads CASTPGLAGLVEQFF. The CDR3 DNA follows: TGTGCCAGCACCCCGGGACTAGCGGGGCTGGTGGAGCAGTTCTTC.

The rearrangement uses TRBV3-1 and TRBJ1-1, with D perhaps matching TRBD1 (5 bases). The CDR3 spans 15 residues. Trimming pared 4 bases from V and 1 base from J, leaving 13 bases between. In germline, CDR1 is LGHDT, CDR2 YNNKEL (reference sequence). The CDR3 DNA is TGTGCCAGCAGCCCGCTGGGGGTTTCGAACACTGAAGCTTTCTTT. Translating it yields CASSPLGVSNTEAFF. The variable domain in full, completed from reference TRBV3-1 and TRBJ1-1, reads DTAVSQTPKYLVTQMGNDKSIKCEQNLGHDTMYWYKQDSKKFLKIMFSYNNKELIINETVPNRFSPKSPDKAHLNLHINSLELGDSAVYFCASSPLGVSNTEAFFGQGTRLTVV.

This clonotype occurred many times. This rearrangement joins TRBV3-1 to TRBJ1-1; D is unresolved. CDR1 is LGHDT and CDR2 is YNNKEL in the germline V gene (reference sequence). There are 12 residues in the CDR3. Trimming removed 4 bases from V and 6 bases from J, with 9 bases in between. The CDR3, as DNA: TGTGCCAGCAGCCTAAAGGGTTCTGAAGCTTTCTTT. Its protein is CASSLKGSEAFF. Looking up the rest from reference TRBV3-1 and TRBJ1-1 gives the full variable domain: DTAVSQTPKYLVTQMGNDKSIKCEQNLGHDTMYWYKQDSKKFLKIMFSYNNKELIINETVPNRFSPKSPDKAHLNLHINSLELGDSAVYFCASSLKGSEAFFGQGTRLTVV.

In this sample, this clonotype turned up many times. The chain links TRBV5-1 to TRBJ2-7, with D possibly TRBD1 on 6 matching bases. This CDR3 contains 14 residues. The V end was cut by 4 bases, the J end by 3 bases, with 14 bases between. Per germline, CDR1 SGHRS and CDR2 YFSETQ. DNA of the CDR3: TGCGCCAGCAGCATCGGACAGAGTTACTACGAGCAGTACTTC. Protein: CASSIGQSYYEQYF.

The chain uses TRBV27 and TRBJ2-2; D uncertain. The germline gives CDR1 MNHEY, CDR2 SMNVEV (reference sequence). The CDR3 consists of 14 residues. V was trimmed by 4 bases and J by 2 bases, leaving 8 bases between them. The CDR3 nucleotides are TGTGCCAGCAGTTGGGCCAGCAACACCGGGGAGCTGTTTTTT. Its protein is CASSWASNTGELFF.

This clonotype appeared many times. This chain connects TRBV29-1 to TRBJ2-5; D may match TRBD1 or TRBD2 (5 bases each). V lost 6 bases to trimming and J lost 5 bases, with 25 bases between them. The CDR3 consists of 16 residues. Germline CDR1 is SQVTM and CDR2 is ANQGSEA. The CDR3 nucleotides are TGCAGCGTCTGGGGGAGTCTCATCGTTTTGGAGGAGACCCAGTACTTC. It is translated as CSVWGSLIVLEETQYF.

This clonotype was observed at least ten times. V usage is TRBV12-3 or TRBV12-4 and J usage is TRBJ1-1; perhaps TRBD1 as D (5 bases). The CDR3 extends over 14 amino acids. V was shortened by 3 bases and J by 1 base, with 9 bases between the two germline ends. The CDR3 loop is CASSFGTENTEAFF. In DNA form, the CDR3 reads TGTGCCAGCAGTTTTGGGACCGAGAACACTGAAGCTTTCTTT.

This clonotype was picked up many times. This chain connects TRBV5-1 to TRBJ1-3; TRBD1 agrees at 8 bases. V was pared by 4 bases and J by 0 bases, with 12 bases of the junction left unmatched. The CDR3 is 18 residues long. Germline values: CDR1 SGHRS, CDR2 YFSETQ. CDR3 protein: CASSRLPGQANSGNTIYF. The DNA for the CDR3 is TGCGCCAGCAGCCGACTTCCGGGACAGGCGAACTCTGGAAACACCATATATTTT.

A few counts support this clonotype. The gene calls are TRBV24-1 and TRBJ2-4, with TRBD2 as a possible D gene (5 bases). V lost 9 bases and J 3 bases, leaving 8 bases between the germline ends. The CDR3 is 12 amino acids. Germline V gene sequence: CDR1 KGHDR, CDR2 SFDVKD. This CDR3 is CATRRGKNIQYF. In DNA form, the CDR3 reads TGTGCCACCCGACGGGGCAAAAACATTCAGTACTTC.

This clonotype was seen only a few times. The rearrangement uses TRBV7-9 and TRBJ2-1, with D perhaps TRBD2 (6 bases). CDR1 SEHNR and CDR2 FQNEAQ come from the germline V gene (reference sequence). Trimming removed 2 bases from V and 9 bases from J, with 23 bases in between. This CDR3 is 17 amino acids long. CDR3 residues: CASSLKGAGKGLIEQFF. The CDR3 region has the DNA TGTGCCAGCAGCTTAAAGGGCGCGGGAAAGGGGTTGATTGAGCAGTTCTTC. Drawing the rest from reference TRBV7-9 and TRBJ2-1, the complete variable domain is DTGVSQNPRHKITKRGQNVTFRCDPISEHNRLYWYRQTLGQGPEFLTYFQNEAQLEKSRLLSDRFSAERPKGSFSTLEIQRTEQGDSAMYLCASSLKGAGKGLIEQFFGPGTRLTVL.

Details on this clonotype: A read error is possible here, since a much larger clone lies one base away. V gene TRBV12-3 or TRBV12-4 combines with J gene TRBJ2-4, with D maybe TRBD2 (5 bases). The DNA matches TRBJ2-1 better at its end, which makes the J call doubtful. The CDR3 consists of 14 residues. CDR3 in amino acids: CASSRRLAKNIQFF. The CDR3 coding sequence is TGTGCCAGCAGCCGTCGCCTAGCCAAAAACATTCAGTTCTTC.

The chain couples TRBV7-2 to TRBJ2-3, with D unresolved. Germline CDR1 is SGHTA and CDR2 is FQGNSA. CDR3 length equals 13 residues. With 5 bases removed from V and 6 bases from J, the gap between germline ends came to 12 bases. In nucleotides, the CDR3 is TGTGCCAGCAGCCGCGACCTGCAGGATACGCAGTATTTT. This gives the protein CASSRDLQDTQYF.

This clonotype showed up many times. The V and J genes are TRBV12-3 or TRBV12-4 and TRBJ1-4; no firm D call. V lost 2 bases to trimming and J lost 4 bases, with 5 bases between them. The CDR3 sequence is 13 residues long. Here the CDR3 reads CASSLKINEKLFF. Here the CDR3 DNA reads TGTGCCAGCAGTTTAAAGATTAATGAAAAACTGTTTTTT.

The rearrangement joins TRBV6-1 to TRBJ2-7; 8 bases are a match to TRBD1. There are 13 residues in the CDR3. CDR1 and CDR2 (germline): MNHNS, SASEGT. V was pared by 4 bases and J by 3 bases, with 2 bases of the junction left unmatched. CDR3 DNA sequence: TGTGCCAGCAGTGTTACAGGGGGCTACGAGCAGTACGTC. The encoded protein is CASSVTGGYEQYV.